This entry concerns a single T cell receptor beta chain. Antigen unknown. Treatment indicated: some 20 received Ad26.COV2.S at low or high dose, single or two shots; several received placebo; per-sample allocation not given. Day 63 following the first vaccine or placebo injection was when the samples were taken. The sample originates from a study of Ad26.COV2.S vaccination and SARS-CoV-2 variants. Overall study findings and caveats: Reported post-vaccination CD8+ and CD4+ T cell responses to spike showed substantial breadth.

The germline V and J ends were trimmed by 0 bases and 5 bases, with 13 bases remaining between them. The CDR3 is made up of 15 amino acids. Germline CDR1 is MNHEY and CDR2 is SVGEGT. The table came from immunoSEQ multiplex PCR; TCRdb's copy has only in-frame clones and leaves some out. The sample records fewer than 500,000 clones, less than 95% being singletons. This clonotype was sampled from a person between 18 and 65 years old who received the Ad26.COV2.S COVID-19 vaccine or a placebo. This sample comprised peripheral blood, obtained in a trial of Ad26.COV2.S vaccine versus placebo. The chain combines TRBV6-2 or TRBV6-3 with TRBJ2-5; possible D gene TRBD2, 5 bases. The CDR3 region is CASSYSRGFLETQYF. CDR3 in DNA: TGTGCCAGCAGTTACTCGAGAGGGTTTTTGGAGACCCAGTACTTC.